What follows is one TCR beta chain and its context. This clonotype was seen a handful of times. Its antigen target is currently unknown. Base qualities were left out, and no much larger clone turns up one base away. The method behind the library was RT-PCR. TCRdb lists the instrument as Illumina HiSeq 2500. Using fastp at Q25 and MiXCR, TCRdb reprocessed the public reads and kept productive beta chains. Identical CDR3 proteins give one entry, which carries the most common genes and DNA. The sample has fewer than 550,000 distinct CDR3 sequences on record, about 25% of them singletons. The biggest ten clones account for approximately 1.9% of the sample. The record originates from a study of response to subunit inactivated influenza vaccine (dated by TCRdb to 2016 to 2018). Regarding the complete study: The study used deep quantitative T cell receptor repertoire profiling to track responses to a trivalent subunit inactivated influenza vaccine. Here is what the overall study found, with its caveats: The authors suggested that each seasonal influenza vaccination may recruit only a limited number of new T cells.

From the cysteine up to the phenylalanine, the CDR3 has a length of 15 residues. Only CDR3 DNA remains: 45 bases, in frame from the first base. V trim: 5 bases; J trim: 4 bases; unmatched bases: 11. The input for sequencing was CD4+ T cells sorted from PBMCs, taken about 5 days after vaccination. The rearranged chain carries TRBV12-3 or TRBV12-4 and TRBJ2-7; TRBD1 lines up with 7 middle nucleotides. The TCR was taken from a middle-aged man who received an inactivated influenza vaccine. Donor details come from another sample of the same person, matched by shared clones. CDR3 loop: CASSPRQGGRYEQYF. The sequence in DNA is TGTGCCAGCAGTCCAAGACAGGGCGGCCGTTACGAGCAGTACTTC.